This T cell receptor beta chain was identified during a study of regulatory T cells in long-lasting Graves disease. CDR3 size: 15 residues. CDR1 MDHEN and CDR2 SYDVKM come from the germline V gene. The V end lost 3 bases, the J end lost 6 bases, and 16 bases lay between the germline ends. The time point: persistent/refractory GD, antithyroid drugs over 5 years with positive TRAb. RNA isolated from PBMCs was used to make the TCR library. Combining iRepertoire HTBI primers with Arm-PCR of CDR3 regions, the authors built TCR beta libraries. Using its own MiXCR run on the multiplex PCR reads, TCRdb lists one record per CDR3 protein. Altogether roughly 500,000 distinct CDR3 sequences are present, 20% to 25% being singletons, with the ten largest covering over 6%.

Source: peripheral blood mononuclear cells (PBMCs), taken when the disease was refractory, from a patient treated with antithyroid drugs. The sequence came from a female donor with Graves disease. The chain combines TRBV28 with TRBJ2-3, with D unresolved. CDR3 sequence: CASSLAGSHTDTQYF. The CDR3 bases are TGTGCCAGCAGTTTGGCAGGCAGTCACACGGATACGCAGTATTTT.